The 20 T cell receptor beta chains below come from one sample, sequenced in a study of blood T cell repertoires in COVID-19. Data came from immunoSEQ multiplex PCR; TCRdb stores just in-frame clones and leaves some out. The sample contains about 220,000 clones, 80% of which appear only once. The source material was peripheral blood. The receptors derive from a human donor in a cohort sampled during active COVID-19.

The genes are TRBV19 and TRBJ2-7; 10 bases are shared with TRBD1. The germline V gene encodes CDR1 LNHDA and CDR2 SQIVND (reference sequence). Trimming cost V 4 bases and J 5 bases; bases outside gene matches: 5. This CDR3 spans 14 amino acids. The CDR3 is CASSTPGTGDEQYF. CDR3 sequence (DNA): TGTGCCAGTAGTACACCCGGGACAGGGGACGAGCAGTACTTC.

The CDR3 sequence: CSASKTSGLRETQYF. In DNA form, the CDR3 reads TGCAGTGCTAGTAAGACTAGCGGCCTCCGGGAGACCCAGTACTTC. The rearrangement uses TRBV20-1 and TRBJ2-5; TRBD2 aligns across 9 bases. The J segment lost 5 bases and the V segment lost 3 bases, leaving 10 bases of the junction unmatched. CDR1 and CDR2 from the germline V gene are DFQATT and SNEGSKA (reference sequence). The CDR3 consists of 15 residues.

The rearrangement links TRBV3-1 (or the pseudogene TRBV3-2) to TRBJ1-6; no definite D call. V was cut by 2 bases and J by 5 bases, with 7 bases left in between. Germline V gene sequence: CDR1 LGHDT, CDR2 YNNKEL (reference sequence). CDR3 size: 14 residues. Written as DNA, the CDR3 is TGTGCCAGCAGCCAATCCACGGATAATTCACCCCTCCACTTT. It is translated as CASSQSTDNSPLHF.

This clone is a singleton in its sample. The chain links TRBV7-8 to TRBJ1-1; 11 bases are a match to TRBD1. V was pared by 5 bases and J by 4 bases, with 6 bases of the junction left unmatched. The CDR3 extends over 15 amino acids. Germline assignment: CDR1 SGHVS and CDR2 FQNEAQ. CDR3 region: CASSVSGTGGTEAFF. The CDR3 DNA reads TGTGCCAGCAGCGTCTCCGGGACAGGGGGCACTGAAGCTTTCTTT.

This clone was found once. This sequence joins TRBV10-3 and TRBJ2-3; TRBD2 agrees at 14 bases. J gave up 7 bases and V 4 bases, and 16 bases lay outside the gene matches. CDR3 size: 19 residues. Germline-derived CDR1 and CDR2 are ENHRY and SYGVKD. The CDR3 loop is CAISGGPGTSGRQTNTQYF. CDR3 DNA: TGTGCCATCAGTGGGGGGCCCGGGACTAGCGGGAGACAGACGAATACGCAGTATTTT.

The chain couples TRBV9 to TRBJ1-2, with TRBD1 identical over 9 bases. The CDR3 is 16 amino acids. V was pared by 6 bases and J by 7 bases, with 16 bases of the junction left unmatched. The germline gives CDR1 SGDLS, CDR2 YYNGEE. For the CDR3, the DNA is TGTGCCAGCACCTTAACCGGGACAGGGAGGCAATCTGGCTACACCTTC. Its protein product is CASTLTGTGRQSGYTF.

This clone was found once. The chain's CDR3 is CASSWTSGGNEQFF. The CDR3 DNA sequence: TGTGCCAGCAGCTGGACTAGCGGGGGCAATGAGCAGTTCTTC. The gene calls are TRBV3-1 (or the pseudogene TRBV3-2) and TRBJ2-1; 13 bases line up with TRBD2. CDR1 and CDR2 from the germline V gene are LGHDT and YNNKEL (reference sequence). CDR3 length: 14 residues. Trimming cost V 5 bases and J 6 bases; bases outside gene matches: 1.

V usage is TRBV19 and J usage is TRBJ2-7; a possible D gene is TRBD1 (6 bases). Germline V gives CDR1 LNHDA, CDR2 SQIVND (reference sequence). Trimming cost V 6 bases and J 3 bases, with 15 bases left between them. The CDR3 is made up of 14 amino acids. The CDR3 DNA sequence: TGTGCCAGTAGCCCGTGGACAGACTACTACGAGCAGTACTTC. Translating it yields CASSPWTDYYEQYF.

V and J are TRBV24-1 and TRBJ2-1, with TRBD1 matching over 9 bases. With 1 base clipped from V and 0 bases from J, the junction kept 21 bases outside the gene matches. Germline loops: CDR1 KGHDR, CDR2 SFDVKD. This CDR3 has 23 amino acids. CDR3 sequence reads: CATSDFPDPTGGPLKSSYNEQFF. CDR3 bases: TGTGCCACCAGTGATTTTCCAGACCCGACAGGGGGGCCCCTAAAGAGCTCCTACAATGAGCAGTTCTTC.

The CDR3 sequence: CASSLWAGVGSPLHF. The CDR3 DNA reads TGTGCCAGCAGTTTATGGGCAGGGGTCGGTTCACCCCTCCACTTT. V is TRBV28 and J is TRBJ1-6; D might be TRBD1 (6 bases). Trimming cost V 0 bases and J 9 bases, with 12 bases left between them. The CDR3 spans 15 residues. The germline CDR1 and CDR2 sequences are MDHEN and SYDVKM.

V and J are TRBV4-3 and TRBJ2-7, with D perhaps matching TRBD2 (6 bases). Germline values: CDR1 LGHNA, CDR2 YSLEER. The ends were cut back, 0 bases at V and 7 bases at J, with 10 bases in the middle. The CDR3 covers 13 residues. In nucleotides, the CDR3 is TGCGCCAGCAGCCAAGATCCTGGGAGGGAGCAGTACTTC. Its protein is CASSQDPGREQYF.

The rearrangement joins TRBV4-3 to TRBJ2-3; 11 nucleotides line up with TRBD2. This CDR3 contains 18 residues. With V trimmed by 0 bases and J by 3 bases, 8 bases remained unmatched. In germline, CDR1 is LGHNA, CDR2 YSLEER. As DNA, the CDR3 is TGCGCCAGCAGCCAAGATAGGTCTAGCGGGGGGAGTACAGATACGCAGTATTTT. It encodes CASSQDRSSGGSTDTQYF.

V and J are TRBV6-2 or TRBV6-3 and TRBJ1-2; D remains unclear. Germline V gene data show CDR1 as MNHEY and CDR2 as SVGEGT. The V and J ends lost 3 bases and 7 bases respectively, with 12 bases between them. CDR3 size: 13 residues. CDR3 nucleotide sequence: TGTGCCAGCAGTTATACCCTTGAGGGTGGCTACACCTTC. It is translated as CASSYTLEGGYTF.

V gene TRBV7-2 combines with J gene TRBJ1-6, with 8 bases lining up with TRBD1. The CDR3 has 15 amino acids. V was pared by 5 bases and J by 9 bases, with 9 bases of the junction left unmatched. CDR1 is SGHTA, CDR2 FQGNSA, per germline. The CDR3 bases are TGTGCCAGCAGCCTTGACAGGGGTCTGGCTTCACCCCTCCACTTT. Its translation is CASSLDRGLASPLHF.

The rearrangement joins TRBV2 to TRBJ2-1; no clear D. The V end was cut by 6 bases, the J end by 7 bases, with 22 bases between. The CDR3 has 16 residues. Per germline, CDR1 SNHLY and CDR2 FYNNEI. The CDR3 is CASRTPRSTNANEQFF. CDR3 bases: TGTGCCAGCAGGACCCCCAGGTCGACAAACGCTAATGAGCAGTTCTTC. Filled out from reference TRBV2 and TRBJ2-1, the complete variable domain reads EPEVTQTPSHQVTQMGQEVILRCVPISNHLYFYWYRQILGQKVEFLVSFYNNEISEKSEIFDDQFSVERPDGSNFTLKIRSTKLEDSAMYFCASRTPRSTNANEQFFGPGTRLTVL.

V usage is TRBV7-2 and J usage is TRBJ2-7; 8 bases map to TRBD1. Trimming cost V 5 bases and J 2 bases; bases outside gene matches: 11. The germline gives CDR1 SGHTA, CDR2 FQGNSA. The CDR3 loop spans 16 amino acids. CDR3 nucleotides: TGTGCCAGCAGCCCCGAACGGACAGGGACGACCTACGAGCAGTACTTC. Translated: CASSPERTGTTYEQYF. Complete variable domain (other parts from reference TRBV7-2 and TRBJ2-7): GAGVSQSPSNKVTEKGKDVELRCDPISGHTALYWYRQSLGQGLEFLIYFQGNSAPDKSGLPSDRFSAERTGGSVSTLTIQRTQQEDSAVYLCASSPERTGTTYEQYFGPGTRLTVT.

This CDR3 reads CASSEGVSYEQYF. CDR3 nucleotide sequence: TGTGCCAGCAGTGAGGGAGTCTCCTACGAGCAGTACTTC. The J gene is TRBJ2-7, the V gene TRBV6-1; a weak D match, TRBD2 (5 bases). Trimming removed 3 bases at V and 0 bases at J, with 6 bases between. The CDR3 runs 13 residues. Looked up from germline, CDR1 is MNHNS and CDR2 is SASEGT.

The J gene is TRBJ1-2, the V gene TRBV6-6, with D unclear. V lost 1 base and J 6 bases, leaving 9 bases between the germline ends. This CDR3 comprises 13 residues. Germline V gene lookup returns CDR1 MNHNY and CDR2 SVGAGI (reference sequence). CDR3 nucleotide sequence: TGTGCCAGCAGTTACTTGAGTGAGAATGGCTACACCTTC. Translating it yields CASSYLSENGYTF.

J is TRBJ1-2 and V is TRBV19; TRBD1 agrees at 7 bases. Per the germline V gene, CDR1 is LNHDA and CDR2 is SQIVND (reference sequence). V gave up 7 bases and J gave up 4 bases; unmatched junction bases: 3. CDR3 length equals 12 residues. Here the CDR3 DNA reads TGTGCCAGTAAGGGGACAGTCTATGGCTACACCTTC. Translating it yields CASKGTVYGYTF.

The CDR3: CASSFSLLNYGYTF. In nucleotides, the CDR3 is TGTGCCAGCAGTTTTTCTCTCCTCAACTATGGCTACACCTTC. This sequence joins TRBV28 and TRBJ1-2; D not certain. CDR1 and CDR2 from the germline V gene are MDHEN and SYDVKM. This CDR3 has 14 amino acids. Trimming shortened V by 3 bases and J by 2 bases, and 10 bases separated the two germline ends.